This T cell receptor (beta chain) is from a study of blood T cell repertoires in COVID-19. In the study overall: Italy, Spain and the United States were the sources of the convalescent and acute COVID-19 samples. From T cells, B-cell-depleted T cells, or PBMCs came the material, which was cDNA or gDNA.

The repertoire was sequenced with immunoSEQ multiplex PCR; TCRdb's copy has only in-frame clones and lacks some. The sample has under 200,000 clones, about 85% seen once. The Seattle patients, enrolled during active infection, were followed longitudinally. From germline, CDR1 is MNHEY and CDR2 SVGEGT. V lost 2 bases, J lost 4 bases, and 7 bases stayed unmatched. The CDR3 is 16 amino acids. The sample was peripheral blood. The chain combines TRBV6-2 or TRBV6-3 with TRBJ2-1; TRBD2 aligns across 8 bases. The sequence was collected from a woman aged 50 to 60 with COVID-19, enrolled during active disease. Written as DNA, the CDR3 is TGTGCCAGCAGTTACCCGAGGGCGGGAGGTTACAATGAGCAGTTCTTC. Translating it yields CASSYPRAGGYNEQFF.